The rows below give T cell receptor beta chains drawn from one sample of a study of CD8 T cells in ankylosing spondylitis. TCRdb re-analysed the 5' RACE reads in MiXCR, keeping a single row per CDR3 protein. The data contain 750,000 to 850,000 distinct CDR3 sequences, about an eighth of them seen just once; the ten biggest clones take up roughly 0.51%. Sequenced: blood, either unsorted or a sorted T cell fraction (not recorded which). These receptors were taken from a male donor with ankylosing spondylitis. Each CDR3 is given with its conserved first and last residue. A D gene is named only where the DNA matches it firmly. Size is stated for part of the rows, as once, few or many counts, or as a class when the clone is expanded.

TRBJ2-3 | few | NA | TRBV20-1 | CSAPLPPDLRDTQYF | TGCAGTGCTCCTCTACCCCCGGACTTGCGAGATACGCAGTATTTT
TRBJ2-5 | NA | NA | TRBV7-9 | CASSLAAGSETQYF | TGTGCCAGCAGCTTAGCGGCGGGGAGCGAGACCCAGTACTTC
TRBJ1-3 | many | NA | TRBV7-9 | CASSLNSGNTIYF | TGTGCCAGCAGTTTAAACTCTGGAAACACCATATATTTT
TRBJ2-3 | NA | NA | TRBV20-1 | CSARHLGGGTDTQYF | TGCAGTGCTCGCCATCTGGGCGGGGGCACAGATACGCAGTATTTT
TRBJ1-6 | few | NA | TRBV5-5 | CASSLDDYNSPLHF | TGTGCCAGCAGCTTGGATGACTATAATTCACCCCTCCACTTT
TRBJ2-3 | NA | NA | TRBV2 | CASGQAGRPDTQYF | TGTGCCAGCGGCCAGGCAGGGAGGCCAGATACGCAGTATTTT
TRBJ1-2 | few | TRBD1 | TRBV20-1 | CSARDGGGLYGYTF | TGCAGTGCTAGAGATGGAGGGGGCCTCTATGGCTACACCTTC
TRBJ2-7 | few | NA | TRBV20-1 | CSANPGEIGEQYF | TGCAGTGCTAATCCAGGGGAGATAGGGGAGCAGTACTTC
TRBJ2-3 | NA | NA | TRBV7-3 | CASSLRGAATDTQYF | TGTGCCAGCAGCTTAAGAGGGGCCGCCACAGATACGCAGTATTTT
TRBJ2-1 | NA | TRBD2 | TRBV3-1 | CASSQYGGAVINEQFF | TGTGCCAGCAGCCAGTACGGGGGGGCAGTAATCAATGAGCAGTTCTTC
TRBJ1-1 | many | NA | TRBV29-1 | CSVGPMNTEAFF | TGCAGCGTCGGCCCGATGAACACTGAAGCTTTCTTT
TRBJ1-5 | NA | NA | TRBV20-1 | CSQVAGGHQPQHF | TGCAGCCAGGTGGCTGGTGGGCATCAGCCCCAGCATTTT
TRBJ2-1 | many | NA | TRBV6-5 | CASSSRQGNINEQFF | TGTGCCAGCTCTTCGAGGCAGGGGAATATCAATGAGCAGTTCTTC
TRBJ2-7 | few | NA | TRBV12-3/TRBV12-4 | CASSLGGLSALGSYEQYF | TGTGCCAGCAGTTTAGGGGGGCTCTCTGCCTTAGGCTCCTACGAGCAGTACTTC
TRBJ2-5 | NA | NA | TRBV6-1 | CATRRGIYSETQYF | TGTGCCACCAGGAGGGGCATCTATTCAGAGACCCAGTACTTC
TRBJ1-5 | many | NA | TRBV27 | CASSLTVNSNQPQHF | TGTGCCAGCAGTTTAACAGTAAATAGCAATCAGCCCCAGCATTTT
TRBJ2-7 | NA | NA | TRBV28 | CASSRTGGVQWEQYF | TGTGCCAGCAGTAGGACTGGAGGAGTTCAATGGGAGCAGTACTTC
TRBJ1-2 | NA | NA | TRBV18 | CASSIRWTNYGYTF | TGTGCCAGCTCAATCAGATGGACTAACTATGGCTACACCTTC
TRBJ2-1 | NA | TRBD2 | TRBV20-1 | CSARDLRLAGATTYNEQFF | TGCAGTGCTAGAGATCTCCGACTAGCGGGAGCAACCACCTACAATGAGCAGTTCTTC
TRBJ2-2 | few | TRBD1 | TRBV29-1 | CSAVWGQTTGELFF | TGCAGCGCGGTTTGGGGACAGACCACCGGGGAGCTGTTTTTT
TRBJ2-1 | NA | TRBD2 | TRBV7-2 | CASSPGLAGEFF | TGTGCCAGCAGCCCAGGACTGGCGGGAGAATTCTTC
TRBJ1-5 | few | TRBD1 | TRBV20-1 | CSAHDRARGNQPQHF | TGCAGTGCCCACGACAGGGCAAGGGGCAATCAGCCCCAGCATTTT
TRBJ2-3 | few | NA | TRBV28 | CASGRVQGDTQYF | TGTGCCAGCGGGAGGGTTCAGGGGGATACGCAGTATTTT
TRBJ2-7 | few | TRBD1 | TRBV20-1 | CSARAYSGTVGEQYF | TGCAGTGCTAGAGCGTACTCTGGGACAGTCGGAGAGCAGTACTTC
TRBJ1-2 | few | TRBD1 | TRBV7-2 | CASSFLTGGFVTF | TGTGCCAGCAGCTTCCTGACAGGGGGTTTCGTCACCTTC
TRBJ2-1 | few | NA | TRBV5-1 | CASSLDGRGPYNEQFF | TGCGCCAGCAGCTTGGATGGGCGGGGGCCATACAATGAGCAGTTCTTC
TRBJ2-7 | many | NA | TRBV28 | CASSFNYEQYF | TGTGCCAGCAGCTTTAACTACGAGCAGTACTTC
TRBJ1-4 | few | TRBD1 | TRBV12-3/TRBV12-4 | CASSPGQVSTNEKLFF | TGTGCCAGCAGCCCCGGACAGGTTTCAACTAATGAAAAACTGTTTTTT
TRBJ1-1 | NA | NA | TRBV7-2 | CASSSLMGTEAFF | TGTGCCAGCAGCTCATTGATGGGAACTGAAGCTTTCTTT
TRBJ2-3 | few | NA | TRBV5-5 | CASSPGPLSDTQYF | TGTGCCAGCAGCCCTGGACCCCTCAGCGATACGCAGTATTTT
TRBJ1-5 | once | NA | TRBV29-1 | CSVGAGNQPQHF | TGCAGCGTGGGGGCAGGCAATCAGCCCCAGCATTTT
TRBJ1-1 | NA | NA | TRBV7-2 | CASSFRTDKAFF | TGTGCCAGCAGCTTTCGGACAGATAAAGCTTTCTTT
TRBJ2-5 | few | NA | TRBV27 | CASSFNRIGVETQYF | TGTGCCAGCAGTTTTAATCGGATCGGGGTTGAGACCCAGTACTTC
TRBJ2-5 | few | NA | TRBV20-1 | CSATGRGQETQYF | TGCAGTGCTACTGGACGGGGCCAAGAGACCCAGTACTTC
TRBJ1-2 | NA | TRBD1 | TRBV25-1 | CASSEGAGGTYGYTF | TGTGCCAGCAGTGAAGGTGCAGGGGGCACCTATGGCTACACCTTC
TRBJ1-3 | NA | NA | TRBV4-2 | CASSQDEHFGNTIYF | TGTGCCAGCAGCCAAGATGAACATTTTGGAAACACCATATATTTT
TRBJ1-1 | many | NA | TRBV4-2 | CASSRGPEEEAFF | TGTGCCAGCAGTCGCGGACCCGAGGAGGAAGCTTTCTTT
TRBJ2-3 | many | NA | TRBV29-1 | CSGLLPYPYF | TGCAGCGGACTACTACCCTATCCGTATTTT
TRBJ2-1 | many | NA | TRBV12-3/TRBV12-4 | CASSLGHLGNEQFF | TGTGCCAGCAGTTTGGGCCATCTTGGCAATGAGCAGTTCTTC
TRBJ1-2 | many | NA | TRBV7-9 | CASSLETANYGYTF | TGTGCCAGCAGCTTAGAGACAGCTAACTATGGCTACACCTTC
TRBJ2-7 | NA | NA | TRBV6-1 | CASRENGGYEQYF | TGTGCCAGCAGAGAAAATGGGGGTTACGAGCAGTACTTC
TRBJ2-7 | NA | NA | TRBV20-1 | CSARDGGTPWEQYF | TGCAGTGCTAGAGACGGCGGGACCCCTTGGGAGCAGTACTTC
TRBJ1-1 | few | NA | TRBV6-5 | CASSYGGGLNTEAFF | TGTGCCAGCAGTTACGGCGGAGGGTTGAACACTGAAGCTTTCTTT
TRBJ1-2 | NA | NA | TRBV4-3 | CASSQGGAHYGYTF | TGCGCCAGCAGCCAAGGTGGAGCGCACTATGGCTACACCTTC
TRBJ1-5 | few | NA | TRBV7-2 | CASSLETHLSNQPQHF | TGTGCCAGCAGCTTAGAGACACACCTTAGCAATCAGCCCCAGCATTTT
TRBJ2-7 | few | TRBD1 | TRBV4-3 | CASSKLRDSSYEQYF | TGCGCCAGCAGCAAACTCCGGGACAGCTCCTACGAGCAGTACTTC
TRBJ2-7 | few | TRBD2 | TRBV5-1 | CASSLAGGGPSYEQYF | TGCGCCAGCAGCTTGGCCGGCGGGGGGCCCTCCTACGAGCAGTACTTC
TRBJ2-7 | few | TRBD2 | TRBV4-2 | CASSHLETSLYEQYF | TGTGCCAGCAGCCATCTTGAGACTAGCTTGTACGAGCAGTACTTC
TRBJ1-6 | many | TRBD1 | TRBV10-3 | CAISVLLSGGYNSPLHF | TGTGCCATCAGTGTACTATTGTCAGGGGGTTATAATTCACCCCTCCACTTT
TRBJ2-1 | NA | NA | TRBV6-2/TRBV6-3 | CASSNGIAVNNEQFF | TGTGCCAGCAGTAATGGTATAGCGGTTAACAATGAGCAGTTCTTC
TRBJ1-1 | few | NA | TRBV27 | CASSLSPGRGVLPPMNTEAFF | TGTGCCAGCAGTTTAAGCCCGGGAAGGGGGGTCTTACCACCAATGAACACTGAAGCTTTCTTT